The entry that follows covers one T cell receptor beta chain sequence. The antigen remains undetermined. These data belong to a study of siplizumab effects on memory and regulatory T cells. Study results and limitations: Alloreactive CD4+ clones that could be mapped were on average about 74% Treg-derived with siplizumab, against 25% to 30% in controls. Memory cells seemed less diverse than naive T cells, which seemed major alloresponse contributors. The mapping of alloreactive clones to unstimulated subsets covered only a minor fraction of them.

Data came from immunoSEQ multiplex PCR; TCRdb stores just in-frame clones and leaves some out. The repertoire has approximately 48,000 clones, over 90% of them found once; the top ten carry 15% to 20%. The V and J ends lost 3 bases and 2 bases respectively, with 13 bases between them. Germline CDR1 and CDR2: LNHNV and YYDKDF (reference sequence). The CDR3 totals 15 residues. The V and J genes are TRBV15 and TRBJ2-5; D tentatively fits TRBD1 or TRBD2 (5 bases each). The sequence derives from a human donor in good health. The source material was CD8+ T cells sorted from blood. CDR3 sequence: CATSSPGRRQETQYF. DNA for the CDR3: TGTGCCACCAGCAGTCCGGGACGGAGACAAGAGACCCAGTACTTC.